This T cell receptor beta chain was captured by sequencing in a study of T cell changes during pregnancy in multiple sclerosis. Repertoires were generated with immunoSEQ multiplex PCR, while TCRdb's copy carries only in-frame clones and drops some. This table holds tens of thousands of clones, 80% to 95% found once. The germline gives CDR1 MNHEY, CDR2 SVGAGI. The V segment lost 7 bases and the J segment 5 bases; nucleotides outside the gene matches: 8. CDR3 size: 14 residues. Sequenced material: CD4+ T cells from peripheral blood mononuclear cells, taken in the third trimester of pregnancy. The chain uses TRBV6-5 and TRBJ1-1, with 9 bases that match TRBD1. The receptor was derived from a female donor with multiple sclerosis, enrolled in a pregnancy study. The CDR3 spells CASIVGQGGTEAFF. The CDR3 nucleotides read TGTGCCAGCATCGTGGGACAGGGTGGGACTGAAGCTTTCTTT.